These T cell receptor beta chains were read from a single sample in a study of T cells in Graves' hyperthyroidism and ophthalmopathy. TCRdb reprocessed the multiplex PCR reads with MiXCR, giving one entry per CDR3 protein. The repertoire has approximately 360,000 distinct CDR3 sequences, approximately 25% of them found once; the top ten carry around 70%. The sample taken for sequencing was blood. Source of these receptors: a man in his forties or fifties with Graves' hyperthyroidism. The CDR3 runs from the conserved cysteine through the conserved F or W. Each record gives: clone size, V gene, J gene, D gene, CDR3 protein, CDR3 DNA. A D gene is named only where the DNA matches it firmly. Rows give clone size only sometimes, using once, few, many, or a class for an expanded clone.

>.|TRBV10-3|TRBJ2-3|TRBD2
CAISELVSGLAGSDTQYF
TGTGCCATCAGTGAGTTGGTGTCGGGACTAGCGGGAAGCGATACGCAGTATTTT
>.|TRBV6-5|TRBJ1-2|.
CASRLGTSGYTF
TGTGCCAGCAGACTCGGGACAAGCGGCTACACCTTC
>.|TRBV7-9|TRBJ2-7|TRBD1
CASSLTRDRVYEQYF
TGTGCCAGCAGCTTAACCCGGGACAGGGTTTACGAGCAGTACTTC
>many|TRBV3-1|TRBJ2-7|.
CASSQLPDTYEQYF
TGTGCCAGCAGCCAGTTGCCGGATACCTACGAGCAGTACTTC
>.|TRBV20-1|TRBJ1-5|TRBD1
CSARTGLDQPQHF
TGCAGTGCCCGGACAGGGTTGGATCAGCCCCAGCATTTT
>.|TRBV12-3/TRBV12-4|TRBJ2-1|.
CASSPSFYNEQFF
TGTGCCAGCAGTCCTTCCTTCTACAATGAGCAGTTCTTC
>many|TRBV28|TRBJ2-1|TRBD1
CASSSTGVEQFF
TGTGCCAGCAGTTCGACAGGGGTGGAGCAGTTCTTC
>few|TRBV18|TRBJ1-5|.
CASSPNREGQPQHF
TGTGCCAGCTCACCAAACAGGGAAGGTCAGCCCCAGCATTTT
>few|TRBV28|TRBJ2-6|.
CASSLLGGSGANVLTF
TGTGCCAGCAGTTTATTAGGGGGCTCTGGGGCCAACGTCCTGACTTTC
>.|TRBV20-1|TRBJ2-4|TRBD2
CSAGLGGGLAKNIQYF
TGCAGTGCCGGGCTCGGGGGGGGCTTAGCCAAAAACATTCAGTACTTC
>.|TRBV11-2|TRBJ2-2|.
CASSLPFRGHPNTGELFF
TGTGCCAGCAGCTTACCCTTTAGGGGACACCCGAACACCGGGGAGCTGTTTTTT